One sample yielded the 2 T cell receptor beta chains listed below, sequenced in a study of graft-versus-host responses after intestinal transplantation. No cognate antigen is known for these TCRs. The protocol was immunoSEQ multiplex PCR, while the TCRdb copy is restricted to in-frame clones and leaves out a portion. This table has about 81,000 clones, 80% to 95% appearing once. The sample consisted of unstimulated CD4+ T cells sorted from spleen or lymph node cells, taken before transplant. Receptors were obtained from a human donor who was the organ donor for an intestinal transplant.

The rearrangement links TRBV5-5 to TRBJ2-1; D is possibly TRBD2 (5 bases). V was pared by 4 bases and J by 2 bases, with 13 bases between. Germline V lookup: CDR1 SGHKS, CDR2 YYEKEE (reference sequence). The CDR3 contains 15 residues. The CDR3 nucleotides read TGTGCCAGCAGCAGTTGGCTAGCAGCCTACAATGAGCAGTTCTTC. Its protein is CASSSWLAAYNEQFF.

The chain employs TRBV9 and TRBJ2-3; 12 positions match TRBD2. V shed 0 bases, J shed 7 bases, and the junction held 6 bases outside the gene matches. The CDR3 runs 16 residues. Germline loops: CDR1 SGDLS, CDR2 YYNGEE. The DNA for the CDR3 is TGTGCCAGCAGCGTAGCCCCGACTAGCGGGAGCTATACGCAGTATTTT. Protein product: CASSVAPTSGSYTQYF.